The rows below give T cell receptor beta chains drawn from one sample of a study of cytotoxic CD8 clonotypes in ibrutinib-treated CLL. Clones were read by immunoSEQ multiplex PCR, and TCRdb kept only the in-frame ones, dropping some. The sample shows roughly 130,000 clones, around three quarters of them seen only once. The sequenced sample was PBMCs, obtained after 12 months of ibrutinib treatment. Source of these receptors: a human donor with chronic lymphocytic leukemia. Both conserved end residues are part of each CDR3. A D gene is named only where the DNA matches it firmly. Size is stated for part of the rows, as once, few or many counts, or as a class when the clone is expanded.

>TRBJ2-1|NA|TRBV5-1|TRBD2
TGCGCCAGCACCCCCCGACTAGCGGGTACCTACAATGAGCAGTTCTTC
CASTPRLAGTYNEQFF
>TRBJ2-5|NA|TRBV2|TRBD1
TGTGCCAGCAGCGACCGGACAGGGGTAGAGACCCAGTACTTC
CASSDRTGVETQYF
>TRBJ2-7|NA|TRBV4-1|TRBD1
TGCGCCAGCAGCCAAGATTCAAGGACAGGGGAGTCTTTGCAGTACTTC
CASSQDSRTGESLQYF
>TRBJ1-5|NA|TRBV5-6|NA
TGTGCCAGCAGCTTTGGCGTCCGGGATCAGCCCCAGCATTTT
CASSFGVRDQPQHF
>TRBJ1-2|NA|TRBV5-4|TRBD1
TGTGCCAGCAGCTTGGGGACAGGGCCGGGCTACACCTTC
CASSLGTGPGYTF
>TRBJ2-7|NA|TRBV27|NA
TGTGCCAGCAGTCACTGGGGGGCGACCTACGAGCAGTACTTC
CASSHWGATYEQYF
>TRBJ2-5|NA|TRBV9|NA
TGTGCCAGCAGCGTAGAAGGACTGTTTCAAGAGACCCAGTACTTC
CASSVEGLFQETQYF
>TRBJ1-5|NA|TRBV5-6|NA
TGTGCCACCAGCGGGGGGACCAATCAGCCCCAGCATTTT
CATSGGTNQPQHF
>TRBJ2-1|NA|TRBV18|TRBD2
TGTGCCAGCTCACCTAGCGGGGGGTCCTACAATGAGCAGTTCTTC
CASSPSGGSYNEQFF
>TRBJ1-4|NA|TRBV11-2|NA
TGTGCCAGCAGCCCATCGTCTGGATACAGGGTTAATGAAAAACTGTTTTTT
CASSPSSGYRVNEKLFF
>TRBJ2-3|NA|TRBV28|TRBD2
TGTGCCAGCAGTTTCCTCGGCCGGGAGGGCCCCGGAGATACGCAGTATTTT
CASSFLGREGPGDTQYF
>TRBJ1-1|NA|TRBV6-1|NA
TGTGCCAGCAGTAGGACAGCGAACACTGAAGCTTTCTTT
CASSRTANTEAFF
>TRBJ2-3|NA|TRBV7-2|TRBD2
TGTGCCAGCACCCCACGCCCGCTAGCGGGAGCAGATACGCAGTATTTT
CASTPRPLAGADTQYF
>TRBJ2-7|NA|TRBV6-5|NA
TGTGCCAGCAGTGCCTCAGGGACCTACGAGCAGTACTTC
CASSASGTYEQYF
>TRBJ2-7|NA|TRBV19|TRBD2
TGTGCCAGTAGTATAGTGGCTAGCGGGGAGCAGTACTTC
CASSIVASGEQYF
>TRBJ2-3|once|TRBV27|NA
TGTGCCAGCAGTCTAAGGGCAGGGTCTTTTAGGGGGGTTTGGTATACGCAGTATTTT
CASSLRAGSFRGVWYTQYF
>TRBJ2-5|NA|TRBV14|TRBD1
TGTGCCAGCAGCGAACTACGGACAGGGAGTGAGACCCAGTACTTC
CASSELRTGSETQYF
>TRBJ1-4|NA|TRBV6-6|TRBD1
TGTGCCAGCAGACAGGGGGCGGGTGAAAAACTGTTTTTT
CASRQGAGEKLFF
>TRBJ2-5|NA|TRBV19|NA
TGTGCCAGTAGGGAGGGTCCTAACCAAGAGACCCAGTACTTC
CASREGPNQETQYF
>TRBJ2-3|NA|TRBV28|TRBD2
TGTGCCAGCAGCAGGCGGGAGTTTCGCACAGATACGCAGTATTTT
CASSRREFRTDTQYF
>TRBJ2-2|NA|TRBV11-2|TRBD2
TGTGCCAGCAGCTTACAGCGGGGGTATCGTAACACCGGGGAGCTGTTTTTT
CASSLQRGYRNTGELFF
>TRBJ2-3|NA|TRBV5-1|NA
TGCGCCAGCAGCTTCAGTTTGGGCACAGATACGCAGTATTTT
CASSFSLGTDTQYF
>TRBJ1-1|NA|TRBV7-2|NA
TGTGCCAGCAGCTTGAGCGACACTCGCACTGAAGCTTTCTTT
CASSLSDTRTEAFF
>TRBJ2-1|NA|TRBV4-3|TRBD1
TGCGCCAGCAGCCAAGCGGGACAGAACTACAATGAGCAGTTCTTC
CASSQAGQNYNEQFF
>TRBJ1-5|NA|TRBV7-2|NA
TGTGCCAGCAGCTTAAAAAGCAATCAGCCCCAGCATTTT
CASSLKSNQPQHF
>TRBJ2-7|NA|TRBV10-3|TRBD1
TGTGCCATGAGGCCGGGACAGGGGGCCTACGAGCAGTACTTC
CAMRPGQGAYEQYF
>TRBJ1-1|NA|TRBV9|NA
TGTGCCAGCAGCTCCCTCCGACAGGCGGGGGGCACTGAAGCTTTCTTT
CASSSLRQAGGTEAFF
>TRBJ2-1|NA|TRBV16|NA
TGTGCCAGCAGCCGACAGCAGAGCTCCTACAATGAGCAGTTCTTC
CASSRQQSSYNEQFF
>TRBJ1-2|few|TRBV7-6|NA
TGTGCCAGCAGCTTATTTCCAGGTGCTGGCTACACCTTC
CASSLFPGAGYTF
>TRBJ2-7|NA|TRBV7-9|TRBD1
TGTGCCAGCAGTTTAGGGGGCGTCTACGAGCAGTACTTC
CASSLGGVYEQYF
>TRBJ1-5|NA|TRBV5-4|NA
TGTGCCAGCAGCCGTCAGGAATTTGGCAATCAGCCCCAGCATTTT
CASSRQEFGNQPQHF
>TRBJ2-1|NA|TRBV6-1|NA
TGTGCCAGCAGTGAACATCAGGACAGCGGGCAGTTCTTC
CASSEHQDSGQFF
>TRBJ2-7|NA|TRBV4-2|NA
TGTGCCAGCAGCCAAGTGGACCAAACCCTTTACGAGCAGTACTTC
CASSQVDQTLYEQYF
>TRBJ1-2|NA|TRBV29-1|NA
TGCAGCGTTGAGGCGCGTGGTAACTATGGCTACACCTTC
CSVEARGNYGYTF
>TRBJ2-5|NA|TRBV9|TRBD2
TGTGCCAGCAGCGCTGGGGGGGTCGGGGAGACCCAGTACTTC
CASSAGGVGETQYF
>TRBJ2-7|NA|TRBV15|TRBD2
TGTGCCACCAGCACTTACGGGAGGTTCTCCTACGAGCAGTACTTC
CATSTYGRFSYEQYF
>TRBJ1-4|once|TRBV28|NA
TGTGCCAGCAGTTTTCACACCGATAATGAAAAACTGTTTTTT
CASSFHTDNEKLFF
>TRBJ1-1|NA|TRBV7-2|NA
TGTGCCAGCAGCCTCAGGGGTTTTACTGAAGCTTTCTTT
CASSLRGFTEAFF
>TRBJ2-3|NA|TRBV4-3|TRBD1
TGCGCCAGCAGCCAAGATTGGGGCAGGGGACAGATTTCAGATACGCAGTATTTT
CASSQDWGRGQISDTQYF
>TRBJ1-1|NA|TRBV19|NA
TGTGCCAGTAGTATCCGGCAGTTGAACACTGAAGCTTTCTTT
CASSIRQLNTEAFF
>TRBJ2-3|NA|TRBV4-1|TRBD2
TGCGCCAGCAGCCAAGTTACTAGCGGGAGGGCCGGGATAGATACGCAGTATTTT
CASSQVTSGRAGIDTQYF
>TRBJ2-1|NA|TRBV5-1|TRBD2
TGCGCCAGCAGCAGAGCGGGACTAGCGGGACAACCTTACAATGAGCAGTTCTTC
CASSRAGLAGQPYNEQFF
>TRBJ2-7|NA|TRBV4-2|NA
TGTGCCAGCAGCCAAGATCGCTCCTACGAGCAGTACTTC
CASSQDRSYEQYF
>TRBJ2-5|once|TRBV15|NA
TGTGCCACCAGCAGAGATCCGACTACAATCCAAGAGACCCAGTACTTC
CATSRDPTTIQETQYF
>TRBJ1-1|NA|TRBV19|NA
TGTGCCAGTAGTATAGCAGGGTTGGACACTGAAGCTTTCTTT
CASSIAGLDTEAFF
>TRBJ2-4|once|TRBV30|NA
TGTGCCTGGAGTTCAGGGGACTCCTTAGCCAAAAACATTCAGTACTTC
CAWSSGDSLAKNIQYF
>TRBJ2-7|NA|TRBV5-8|NA
TGTGCCAGCAGCTTGGCCGGGACCTACGAGCAGTACTTC
CASSLAGTYEQYF
>TRBJ1-4|NA|TRBV7-8|NA
TGTGCCAGCAGTACAAGGGTGCATGAAAAACTGTTTTTT
CASSTRVHEKLFF
>TRBJ1-1|NA|TRBV29-1|NA
TGCAGCGTTGAACGGGTTGAAGCTTTCTTT
CSVERVEAFF
>TRBJ2-4|NA|TRBV9|TRBD2
TGTGCCAGCAGCCCGAGAGGGGGGACTAGCGGCCAAAACATTCAGTACTTC
CASSPRGGTSGQNIQYF
>TRBJ1-2|NA|TRBV9|NA
TGTGCCAGCAGCGTAGGGGTAACCCCCAGCACGCGCTACACCTTC
CASSVGVTPSTRYTF
>TRBJ2-1|NA|TRBV30|NA
TGTGCCTGGAGTGTGGGCGCTTTGAGCTCCTACAATGAGCAGTTCTTC
CAWSVGALSSYNEQFF
>TRBJ2-1|NA|TRBV4-3|TRBD2
TGCGCCAGCAGCTTCGGACTAGCGGGTTCCTACAATGAGCAGTTCTTC
CASSFGLAGSYNEQFF
>TRBJ2-1|NA|TRBV7-6|TRBD2
TGTGCCAGCAGCCGACCTAGCGGGGCCCCTTACTACAATGAGCAGTTCTTC
CASSRPSGAPYYNEQFF
>TRBJ1-5|NA|TRBV13|NA
TGTGCCAGCAGCCCCCACCCCAATCAGCCCCAGCATTTT
CASSPHPNQPQHF
>TRBJ1-1|NA|TRBV30|NA
TGTGCCTGGAGTGTCGGGGTGGGGACTGAAGCTTTCTTT
CAWSVGVGTEAFF
>TRBJ2-7|NA|TRBV7-2|NA
TGTGCCAGCAGCTCGAACCCTGGGACCCCATTCTTCTACGAGCAGTACTTC
CASSSNPGTPFFYEQYF
>TRBJ2-2|NA|TRBV29-1|TRBD2
TGCAGCGGCGGGACTAGCGGGAATCCCGGGGAGCTGTTTTTT
CSGGTSGNPGELFF
>TRBJ1-2|NA|TRBV27|NA
TGTGCCAGCAGTTCGTATACAGGCCAGCCAGGGCATGGCTACACCTTC
CASSSYTGQPGHGYTF